The sequence of this T cell receptor beta chain was determined in a study of T-cell memory formation after mild COVID-19. Germline V gene lookup returns CDR1 MNHEY and CDR2 SMNVEV (reference sequence). Trimming removed 1 base at V and 3 bases at J, with 9 bases between. The CDR3 has 14 amino acids. The TCR alpha and TCR beta cDNA libraries, bearing sample barcodes and UMIs, were generated by 5'RACE using constant-segment primers. MiXCR, run by TCRdb on the 5' RACE reads, gives a single entry per CDR3 protein. The data show roughly 250,000 distinct CDR3 sequences, with over 15% seen just once and 22% held by the top ten.

This receptor was taken from a man between 18 and 35 years old who had mild COVID-19 (a few samples of this study predate the infection). Cell type and time point are not known. The specimen sequenced was PBMCs or a T cell subset sorted from them (not recorded which). V and J are TRBV27 and TRBJ1-1, with D hard to call. The CDR3 sequence: CASSLFGVYTEAFF. CDR3 DNA: TGTGCCAGCAGTTTATTTGGGGTTTACACTGAAGCTTTCTTT.